This T cell receptor beta chain was identified during a study of blood T cell repertoires in COVID-19. Turning to the study itself: The United States, Italy and Spain supplied acute and convalescent COVID-19 samples. Sources were T cells, B-cell-depleted T cells, or PBMCs; the material itself was cDNA or gDNA.

This CDR3 is built from 14 residues. Germline V gene data show CDR1 as LNHDA and CDR2 as SQIVND (reference sequence). Trimming took 4 bases from V and 6 from J, leaving 12 bases between them. In the original processing: Quantification of nucleated cells was approximated via reference gene primer amplification. Using immunoSEQ multiplex PCR, the repertoire was profiled, and TCRdb retains in-frame clones only, with some absent. From that table come the V and J calls and clone size; the DNA was used to work out D and trimming. The sample records 110,000 or so clones, around 84% being singletons. This rearrangement joins TRBV19 to TRBJ1-4; a possible D gene is TRBD1 (5 bases). The sequencing sample was made of peripheral blood. This TCR was sampled from a man in his forties with acute or convalescent COVID-19. The CDR3 protein is CASSTGDVDEKLFF. The CDR3 coding sequence is TGTGCCAGTAGTACGGGGGACGTCGATGAAAAACTGTTTTTT.